The sequence of this T cell receptor (beta chain) was determined in a study of blood T cell repertoires in COVID-19. Study-level information: Material from acute and convalescent COVID-19 was sourced from the United States, Italy and Spain.

Study processing details: For nucleated cells, counts were estimated from reference gene primer amplification. This table comes from immunoSEQ multiplex PCR, and its TCRdb copy is limited to in-frame clones, with some not included. V, J and clone size are those of that table, while D and trimming were read from the DNA. Seen here are roughly 100,000 clones, approximately 88% observed once, and the top ten hold approximately 12%. In germline, CDR1 is SGHRS, CDR2 YFSETQ. V was clipped by 4 bases and J by 5 bases; unmatched bases: 4. CDR3 size: 14 residues. The receptor was derived from a human donor in a cohort sampled during active COVID-19. The chain couples TRBV5-1 to TRBJ2-3, with 10 bases identical to TRBD2. Sequenced: peripheral blood. The CDR3 DNA sequence: TGCGCCAGCAGCAAAGCGGGGGGGCTAGATACGCAGTATTTT. As protein: CASSKAGGLDTQYF.